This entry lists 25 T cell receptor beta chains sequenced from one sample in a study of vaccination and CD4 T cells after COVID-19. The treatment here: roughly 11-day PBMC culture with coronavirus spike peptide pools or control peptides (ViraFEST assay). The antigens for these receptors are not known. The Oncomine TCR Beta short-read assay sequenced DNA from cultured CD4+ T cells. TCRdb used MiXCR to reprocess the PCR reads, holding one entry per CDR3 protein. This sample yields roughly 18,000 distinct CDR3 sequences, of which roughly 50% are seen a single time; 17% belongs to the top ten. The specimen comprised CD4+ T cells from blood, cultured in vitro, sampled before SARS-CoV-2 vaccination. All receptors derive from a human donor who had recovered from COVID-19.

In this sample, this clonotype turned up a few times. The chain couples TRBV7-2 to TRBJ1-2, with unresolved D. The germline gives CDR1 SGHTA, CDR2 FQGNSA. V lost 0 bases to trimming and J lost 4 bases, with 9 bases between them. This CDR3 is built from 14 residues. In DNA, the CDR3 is TGTGCCAGCAGCTTAGCACACCTATTCTATGGCTACACCTTC. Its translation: CASSLAHLFYGYTF.

CDR3 residues: CASSYSGLLNQPQHF. The CDR3 region has the DNA TGTGCCAGCAGTTACTCGGGGCTTCTGAATCAGCCCCAGCATTTT. J is TRBJ1-5 and V is TRBV6-5; a weak D match, TRBD1 (5 bases). Per germline, CDR1 MNHEY and CDR2 SVGAGI. V shed 0 bases and J shed 4 bases, with 10 bases lying between them. The CDR3 covers 15 residues.

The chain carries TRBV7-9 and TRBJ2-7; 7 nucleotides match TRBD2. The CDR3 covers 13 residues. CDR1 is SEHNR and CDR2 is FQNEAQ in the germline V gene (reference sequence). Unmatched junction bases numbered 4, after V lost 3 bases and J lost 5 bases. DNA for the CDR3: TGTGCCAGCAGCTTTCCGGGAGGCCACGAGCAGTACTTC. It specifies CASSFPGGHEQYF.

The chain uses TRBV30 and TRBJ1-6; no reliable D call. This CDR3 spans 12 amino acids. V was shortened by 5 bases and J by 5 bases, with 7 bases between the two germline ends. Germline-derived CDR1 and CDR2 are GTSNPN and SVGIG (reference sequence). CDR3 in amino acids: CAWERHNSPLHF. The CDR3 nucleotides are TGTGCCTGGGAACGCCATAATTCACCCCTCCACTTT.

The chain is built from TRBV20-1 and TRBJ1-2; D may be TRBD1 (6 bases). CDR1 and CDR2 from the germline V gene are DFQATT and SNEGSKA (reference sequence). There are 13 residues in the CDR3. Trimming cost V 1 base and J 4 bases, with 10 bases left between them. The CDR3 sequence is CSARAPGVYGYTF. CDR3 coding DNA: TGCAGTGCTAGAGCGCCAGGGGTCTATGGCTACACCTTC.

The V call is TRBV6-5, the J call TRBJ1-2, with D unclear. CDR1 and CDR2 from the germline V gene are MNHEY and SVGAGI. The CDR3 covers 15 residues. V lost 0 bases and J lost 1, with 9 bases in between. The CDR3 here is CASSYSGQLNYGYTF. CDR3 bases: TGTGCCAGCAGTTACTCTGGGCAGCTTAACTATGGCTACACCTTC.

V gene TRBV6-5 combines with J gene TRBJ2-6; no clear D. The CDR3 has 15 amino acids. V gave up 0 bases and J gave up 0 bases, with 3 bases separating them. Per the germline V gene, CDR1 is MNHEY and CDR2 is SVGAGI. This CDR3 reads CASSYSGSGANVLTF. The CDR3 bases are TGTGCCAGCAGTTACTCGGGCTCTGGGGCCAACGTCCTGACTTTC.

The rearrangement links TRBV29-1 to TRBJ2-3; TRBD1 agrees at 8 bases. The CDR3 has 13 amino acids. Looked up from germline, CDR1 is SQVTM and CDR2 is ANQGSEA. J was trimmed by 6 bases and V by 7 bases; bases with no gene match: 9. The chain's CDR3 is CSARGQDHDTQYF. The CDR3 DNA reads TGCAGCGCCCGGGGACAGGATCACGATACGCAGTATTTT.

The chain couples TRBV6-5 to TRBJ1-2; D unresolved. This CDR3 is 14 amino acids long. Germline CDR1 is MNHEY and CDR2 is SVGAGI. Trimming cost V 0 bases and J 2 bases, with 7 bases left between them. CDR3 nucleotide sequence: TGTGCCAGCAGTTACTCGAGAGCAAACTATGGCTACACCTTC. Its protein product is CASSYSRANYGYTF.

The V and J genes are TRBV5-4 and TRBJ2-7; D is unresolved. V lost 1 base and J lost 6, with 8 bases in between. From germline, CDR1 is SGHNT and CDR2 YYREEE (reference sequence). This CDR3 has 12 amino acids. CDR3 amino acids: CASSLSRGEQYF. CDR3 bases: TGTGCCAGCAGCTTGTCGAGAGGCGAGCAGTACTTC.

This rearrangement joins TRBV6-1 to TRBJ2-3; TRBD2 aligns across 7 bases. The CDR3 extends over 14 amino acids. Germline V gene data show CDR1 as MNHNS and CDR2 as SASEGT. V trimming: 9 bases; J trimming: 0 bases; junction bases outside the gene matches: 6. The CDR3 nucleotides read TGTGCCAGTCAGCGGGGATCTAGCACAGATACGCAGTATTTT. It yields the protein CASQRGSSTDTQYF.

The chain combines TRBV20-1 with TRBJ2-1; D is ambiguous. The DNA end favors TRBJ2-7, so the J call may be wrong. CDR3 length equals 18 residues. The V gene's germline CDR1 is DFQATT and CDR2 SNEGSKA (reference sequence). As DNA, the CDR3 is TGCAGTGCTAGAGACCATAATAAAACGAAGACACGCTCCTACGAGCAGTACTTC. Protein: CSARDHNKTKTRSYEQYF.

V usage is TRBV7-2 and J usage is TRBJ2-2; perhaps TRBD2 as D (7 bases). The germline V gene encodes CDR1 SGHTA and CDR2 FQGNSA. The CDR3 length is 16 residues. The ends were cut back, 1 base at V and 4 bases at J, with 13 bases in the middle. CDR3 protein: CASSLEGGIGTGELFF. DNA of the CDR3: TGTGCCAGCAGCTTAGAGGGGGGGATCGGCACCGGGGAGCTGTTTTTT.

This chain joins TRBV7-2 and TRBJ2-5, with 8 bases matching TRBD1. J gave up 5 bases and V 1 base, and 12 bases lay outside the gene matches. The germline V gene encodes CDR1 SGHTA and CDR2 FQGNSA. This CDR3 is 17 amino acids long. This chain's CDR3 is CASSLGKQGAGIETQYF. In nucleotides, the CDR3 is TGTGCCAGCAGCTTAGGAAAGCAGGGGGCAGGAATCGAGACCCAGTACTTC. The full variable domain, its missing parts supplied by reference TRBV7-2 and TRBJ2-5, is GAGVSQSPSNKVTEKGKDVELRCDPISGHTALYWYRQSLGQGLEFLIYFQGNSAPDKSGLPSDRFSAERTGGSVSTLTIQRTQQEDSAVYLCASSLGKQGAGIETQYFGPGTRLLVL.

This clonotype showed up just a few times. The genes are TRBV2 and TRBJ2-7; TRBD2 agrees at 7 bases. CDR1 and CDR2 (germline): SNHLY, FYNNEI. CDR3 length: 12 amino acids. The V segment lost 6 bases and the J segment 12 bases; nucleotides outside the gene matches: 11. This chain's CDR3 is CASRASPGLPYF. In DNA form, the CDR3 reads TGTGCCAGCAGAGCATCACCGGGACTACCGTACTTC.

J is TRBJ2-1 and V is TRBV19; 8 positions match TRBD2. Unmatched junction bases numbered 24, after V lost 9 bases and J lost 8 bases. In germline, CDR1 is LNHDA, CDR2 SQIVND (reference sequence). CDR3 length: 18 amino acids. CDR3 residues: CASRTYSGGRNRRDEQFF. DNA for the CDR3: TGTGCCAGCCGCACCTATTCGGGGGGGCGGAACCGACGCGATGAGCAGTTCTTC.

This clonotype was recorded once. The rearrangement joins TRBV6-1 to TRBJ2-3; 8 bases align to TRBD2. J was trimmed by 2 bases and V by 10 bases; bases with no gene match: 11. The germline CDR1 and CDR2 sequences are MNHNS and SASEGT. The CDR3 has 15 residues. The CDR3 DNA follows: TGTGCCATCAGACGGGGACTAGAGATCACAGATACGCAGTATTTT. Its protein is CAIRRGLEITDTQYF.

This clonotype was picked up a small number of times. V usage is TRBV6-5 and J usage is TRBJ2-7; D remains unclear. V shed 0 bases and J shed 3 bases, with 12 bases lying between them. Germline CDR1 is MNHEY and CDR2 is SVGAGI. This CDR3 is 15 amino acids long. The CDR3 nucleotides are TGTGCCAGCAGTTACTCTTCTCCTAGAAGCTACGAGCAGTACTTC. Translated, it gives CASSYSSPRSYEQYF.

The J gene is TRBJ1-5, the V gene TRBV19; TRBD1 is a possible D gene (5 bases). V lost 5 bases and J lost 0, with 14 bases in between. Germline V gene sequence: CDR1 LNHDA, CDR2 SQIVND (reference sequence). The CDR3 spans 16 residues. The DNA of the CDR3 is TGTGCCAGTAGTGGGGGGAAGGGTGTTAGCAATCAGCCCCAGCATTTT. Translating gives CASSGGKGVSNQPQHF. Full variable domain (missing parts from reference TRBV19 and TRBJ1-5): DGGITQSPKYLFRKEGQNVTLSCEQNLNHDAMYWYRQDPGQGLRLIYYSQIVNDFQKGDIAEGYSVSREKKESFPLTVTSAQKNPTAFYLCASSGGKGVSNQPQHFGDGTRLSIL.

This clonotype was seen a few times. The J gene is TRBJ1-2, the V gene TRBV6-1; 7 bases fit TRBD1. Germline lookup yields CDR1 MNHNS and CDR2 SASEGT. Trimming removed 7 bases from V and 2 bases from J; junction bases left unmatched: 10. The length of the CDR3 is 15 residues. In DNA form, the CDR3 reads TGTGCCAGCACCCCCAGGAGGGGACAGAACTATGGCTACACCTTC. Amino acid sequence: CASTPRRGQNYGYTF.

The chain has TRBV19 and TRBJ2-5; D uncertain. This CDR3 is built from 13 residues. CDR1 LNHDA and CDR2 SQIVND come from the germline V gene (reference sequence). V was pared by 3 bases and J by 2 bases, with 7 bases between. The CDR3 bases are TGTGCCAGTAGTATCGCACAGCAAGAGACCCAGTACTTC. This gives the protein CASSIAQQETQYF.

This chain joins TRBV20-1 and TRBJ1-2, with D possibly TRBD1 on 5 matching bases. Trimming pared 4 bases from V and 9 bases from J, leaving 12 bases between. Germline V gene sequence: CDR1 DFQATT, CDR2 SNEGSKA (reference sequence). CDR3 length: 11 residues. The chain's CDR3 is CSAKGTGSYTF. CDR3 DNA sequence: TGCAGTGCTAAAGGGACGGGGAGCTACACCTTC.

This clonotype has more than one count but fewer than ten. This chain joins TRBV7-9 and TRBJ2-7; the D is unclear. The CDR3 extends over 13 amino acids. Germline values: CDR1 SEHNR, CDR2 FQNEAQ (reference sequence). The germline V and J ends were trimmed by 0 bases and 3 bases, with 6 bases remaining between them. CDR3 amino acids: CASSLAEYYEQYF. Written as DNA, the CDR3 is TGTGCCAGCAGCTTAGCAGAATACTACGAGCAGTACTTC.

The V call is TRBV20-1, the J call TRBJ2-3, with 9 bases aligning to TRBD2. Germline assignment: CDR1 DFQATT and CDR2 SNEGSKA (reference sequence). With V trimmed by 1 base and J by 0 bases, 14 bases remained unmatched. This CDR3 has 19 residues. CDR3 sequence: CSARVRGGGLAGSTDTQYF. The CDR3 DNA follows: TGCAGTGCTAGAGTGCGTGGGGGCGGGCTAGCGGGGAGCACAGATACGCAGTATTTT.

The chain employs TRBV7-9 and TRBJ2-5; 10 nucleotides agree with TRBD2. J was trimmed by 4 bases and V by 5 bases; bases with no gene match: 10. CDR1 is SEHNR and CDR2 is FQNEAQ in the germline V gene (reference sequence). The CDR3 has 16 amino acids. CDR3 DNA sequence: TGTGCCAGCAGCCCCAGGGCTAGCGGGGGTTTAGAGACCCAGTACTTC. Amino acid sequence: CASSPRASGGLETQYF.